These 20 T cell receptor beta chains share one sample of origin, sequenced in a study of beta chain features in type 1 diabetes. Isolated RNA was reverse transcribed in full, so expressed TCRB transcripts were sequenced. Method: immunoSEQ multiplex PCR; TCRdb's copy keeps in-frame clones and lacks some. The sample shows roughly 240,000 clones, roughly an eighth of them seen only once. The sample was naive CD4+ T cells from blood. These TCRs come from a middle-aged woman in good health.

This clone came up a few times. The chain is built from TRBV5-1 and TRBJ1-1; 10 positions agree with TRBD1. Looked up from germline, CDR1 is SGHRS and CDR2 is YFSETQ. V gave up 2 bases and J gave up 7 bases; unmatched junction bases: 2. The CDR3 is made up of 13 amino acids. CDR3 protein: CASSLGQGVEAFF. The CDR3 DNA is TGCGCCAGCAGCTTAGGACAGGGGGTTGAAGCTTTCTTT.

The chain joins TRBV4-1 to TRBJ2-5, with a weak D call TRBD1 (6 bases). Trimming left V 0 bases short and J 4 bases short, with 9 bases between. Germline V gene data show CDR1 as MGHRA and CDR2 as YSYEKL. There are 14 residues in the CDR3. The CDR3 loop reads CASSQDQGRETQYF. The CDR3 DNA sequence: TGCGCCAGCAGCCAAGATCAGGGGAGAGAGACCCAGTACTTC.

There are a few counts of this clone. The V call is TRBV18, the J call TRBJ2-2, with 9 bases matching TRBD1. J gave up 8 bases and V 3 bases, and 13 bases lay outside the gene matches. The CDR3 is 17 amino acids. Germline-derived CDR1 and CDR2 are KGHSH and LQKENI. The CDR3: CASSPFGTGIDHGELFF. The DNA for the CDR3 is TGTGCCAGCTCACCCTTCGGGACAGGGATCGATCATGGGGAGCTGTTTTTT.

This chain joins TRBV2 and TRBJ1-4; D call uncertain. V dropped 6 bases and J dropped 7 bases, with 12 bases sitting between them. The CDR3 is made up of 13 amino acids. Germline-derived CDR1 and CDR2 are SNHLY and FYNNEI. This CDR3 is CASRPRVGEKLFF. As DNA, the CDR3 is TGTGCCAGCAGACCAAGAGTCGGTGAAAAACTGTTTTTT.

This chain links TRBV5-1 with TRBJ2-3; 8 bases line up with TRBD1. V was pared by 1 base and J by 5 bases, with 6 bases of the junction left unmatched. The germline gives CDR1 SGHRS, CDR2 YFSETQ. The CDR3 spans 15 residues. The CDR3 DNA follows: TGCGCCAGCAGCTTGTCAGGGGGCAGGGGAGATACGCAGTATTTT. It codes for CASSLSGGRGDTQYF.

The chain has TRBV7-9 and TRBJ2-1; D may be TRBD1 (6 bases). CDR1 and CDR2 from the germline V gene are SEHNR and FQNEAQ (reference sequence). The length of the CDR3 is 14 residues. Trimming removed 5 bases at V and 8 bases at J, with 16 bases between. CDR3 residues: CASSLRQGIDEQFF. The CDR3 DNA is TGTGCCAGCAGCCTAAGGCAGGGGATCGATGAGCAGTTCTTC.

This clone came up a few times. The J gene is TRBJ2-1, the V gene TRBV7-2, with 14 bases matching TRBD2. The germline CDR1 and CDR2 sequences are SGHTA and FQGNSA. V lost 5 bases and J lost 9; bases outside the gene matches: 12. CDR3 length: 17 amino acids. The chain's CDR3 is CASSPGLAGGAAREQFF. In DNA form, the CDR3 reads TGTGCCAGCAGCCCCGGACTAGCGGGGGGAGCAGCCCGTGAGCAGTTCTTC.

This clone has just a few counts. This chain links TRBV19 with TRBJ1-5; 8 bases are a match to TRBD1. Germline lookup yields CDR1 LNHDA and CDR2 SQIVND (reference sequence). The CDR3 consists of 15 residues. With 4 bases clipped from V and 6 bases from J, the junction kept 8 bases outside the gene matches. CDR3 loop: CASSTGQGDGQPQHF. The CDR3 nucleotides read TGTGCCAGTAGTACAGGACAGGGAGATGGTCAGCCCCAGCATTTT. The full variable domain, rest sourced from reference TRBV19 and TRBJ1-5, is DGGITQSPKYLFRKEGQNVTLSCEQNLNHDAMYWYRQDPGQGLRLIYYSQIVNDFQKGDIAEGYSVSREKKESFPLTVTSAQKNPTAFYLCASSTGQGDGQPQHFGDGTRLSIL.

The chain carries TRBV18 and TRBJ1-2; weak D call: TRBD1 (5 bases). The CDR3 spans 14 residues. CDR1 and CDR2 from the germline V gene are KGHSH and LQKENI. V shed 4 bases and J shed 8 bases, with 17 bases lying between them. CDR3 coding DNA: TGTGCCAGCTCACTTGGGTCGGCAGGGCTGGGCTACACCTTC. Encoded protein: CASSLGSAGLGYTF.

The chain combines TRBV21-1 with TRBJ1-1. TRBV21-1 is a listed pseudogene. The CDR3 is 11 amino acids. CDR3 region: CASSARWRAFF. The CDR3 nucleotides read TGTGCCAGCAGCGCCCGATGGAGAGCTTTCTTT.

CDR3 protein: CASGTSGGAAGETQYF. CDR3 nucleotide sequence: TGTGCCAGCGGGACTAGCGGGGGGGCCGCTGGAGAGACCCAGTACTTC. The chain couples TRBV27 to TRBJ2-5; 16 bases map to TRBD2. Germline values: CDR1 MNHEY, CDR2 SMNVEV (reference sequence). The trim removed 8 bases at V and 4 bases at J, leaving 7 bases unmatched. This CDR3 region has 16 residues.

With respect to this clone: This clone may be a read error of a much larger clone one base away. The CDR3 here is CASSPSSYEQYF. CDR3 nucleotides: TGTGCCAGCAGCCCCAGCTCCTACGAGCAGTACTTC. V and J are TRBV11-2 and TRBJ2-7; D call uncertain. Trimming left V 5 bases short and J 0 bases short, with 5 bases between. Germline-derived CDR1 and CDR2 are SGHAT and FQNNGV. This CDR3 region has 12 residues.

In its sample, this clone was seen a few times. The chain uses TRBV5-1 and TRBJ1-2, with TRBD1 matching 8 bases. The V gene's germline CDR1 is SGHRS and CDR2 YFSETQ. This CDR3 has 14 amino acids. V gave up 3 bases and J gave up 8 bases; unmatched junction bases: 9. In nucleotides, the CDR3 is TGCGCCAGCAGCTCGGGACAGGTTATTAGCGGCTACACCTTC. Translating it yields CASSSGQVISGYTF.

The rearrangement links TRBV7-6 to TRBJ2-1, with D possibly TRBD2 on 7 matching bases. V dropped 0 bases and J dropped 4 bases, with 13 bases sitting between them. The CDR3 runs 16 residues. The germline CDR1 and CDR2 sequences are SGHVS and FNYEAQ. CDR3 amino acids: CASSLALGGPYNEQFF. DNA of the CDR3: TGTGCCAGCAGCTTAGCGCTGGGGGGGCCGTACAATGAGCAGTTCTTC.

This sequence joins TRBV7-2 and TRBJ1-5, with 11 positions matching TRBD1. The J segment lost 5 bases and the V segment lost 4 bases, leaving 10 bases of the junction unmatched. The CDR3 is 17 amino acids. CDR1 and CDR2 from the germline V gene are SGHTA and FQGNSA. The CDR3 coding sequence is TGTGCCAGCAGCTCCCCCGGTGGACAGGGGGCCTATCAGCCCCAGCATTTT. Protein: CASSSPGGQGAYQPQHF.

A few counts support this clone. This chain links TRBV5-1 with TRBJ1-4, with 8 bases aligning to TRBD1. The germline gives CDR1 SGHRS, CDR2 YFSETQ. The V gene end was trimmed by 0 bases and the J gene end by 8 bases; junction bases not matched to a gene: 3. The CDR3 loop spans 14 amino acids. In DNA form, the CDR3 reads TGCGCCAGCAGCTTGGACAGGGGGTACGAAAAACTGTTTTTT. It encodes CASSLDRGYEKLFF. Supplemented by reference TRBV5-1 and TRBJ1-4, the full variable domain reads KAGVTQTPRYLIKTRGQQVTLSCSPISGHRSVSWYQQTPGQGLQFLFEYFSETQRNKGNFPGRFSGRQFSNSRSEMNVSTLELGDSALYLCASSLDRGYEKLFFGSGTQLSVL.

V gene TRBV27 combines with J gene TRBJ2-7, with 9 bases lining up with TRBD1. Germline assignment: CDR1 MNHEY and CDR2 SMNVEV (reference sequence). Germline trimming cut 7 bases from V and 4 bases from J; bases unmatched to any gene: 5. CDR3 length equals 13 residues. As DNA, the CDR3 is TGTGCCAGCATTCGACAGGGGGAATACGAGCAGTACTTC. Protein sequence: CASIRQGEYEQYF.

The chain carries TRBV5-6 and TRBJ2-5; 7 nucleotides agree with TRBD2. Germline V gene lookup returns CDR1 SGHDT and CDR2 YYEEEE. The CDR3 contains 14 residues. The V gene end was trimmed by 4 bases and the J gene end by 5 bases; junction bases not matched to a gene: 8. The CDR3 coding sequence is TGTGCCAGCAGCCCGGCGGGGGTGCCGGAGACCCAGTACTTC. It codes for CASSPAGVPETQYF.

V and J are TRBV11-2 and TRBJ1-5; D is ambiguous. The germline V gene has CDR1 SGHAT and CDR2 FQNNGV. Trimming removed 1 base at V and 7 bases at J, with 8 bases between. CDR3 length: 13 amino acids. The CDR3 nucleotides read TGTGCCAGCAGCTTAGGCCAGAACCAGCCCCAGCATTTT. Translated, it gives CASSLGQNQPQHF.

This clone was observed a few times. CDR3 in DNA: TGTGCCAGCAGCTACCACGAGATCTACGAGCAGTACTTC. Translating it yields CASSYHEIYEQYF. The gene calls are TRBV5-6 and TRBJ2-7; D unresolved. CDR3 length equals 13 residues. Per the germline V gene, CDR1 is SGHDT and CDR2 is YYEEEE. Deletions cut 3 bases from V and 3 bases from J, with 10 bases between.